Listed below are T cell receptor beta chains from one sample, sequenced in a study of cytomegalovirus exposure and HLA in healthy donors. Clones were sequenced by immunoSEQ multiplex PCR, and TCRdb holds only the in-frame ones, with some missing. The sample lists about 51,000 clones; over 75% were seen once. Sequenced material: PBMCs. Receptor source: a boy aged 5-17 years in good health and CMV-seropositive. CDR3s include the opening cysteine and the closing phenylalanine or tryptophan. The order of the fields is CDR3 DNA, CDR3 protein, D gene, V gene, clone size, J gene. A D gene is named only where the DNA matches it firmly. A clone size is listed for some rows: how often the clone was seen (once, few, many), or a class if it is expanded.

cdr3_nt: TGTGCCAGCAGCCGGGACTCAAGTTCAGGGGAGACCCAGTACTTC; cdr3_aa: CASSRDSSSGETQYF; d_call: -; v_call: TRBV6-6; clone_size: -; j_call: TRBJ2-5
cdr3_nt: TGCGCCAGCAGCTTGGATAACAGGGGCTACAATGAGCAGTTCTTC; cdr3_aa: CASSLDNRGYNEQFF; d_call: TRBD1; v_call: TRBV5-1; clone_size: -; j_call: TRBJ2-1
cdr3_nt: TGTGCCAGCAGCATTACCGGGACTAGAAGGGAGACCCAGTACTTC; cdr3_aa: CASSITGTRRETQYF; d_call: TRBD2; v_call: TRBV7-9; clone_size: once; j_call: TRBJ2-5
cdr3_nt: TGTGCCAGCAGCTTACTAATAGCGGGGAGCACAGATACGCAGTATTTT; cdr3_aa: CASSLLIAGSTDTQYF; d_call: TRBD2; v_call: TRBV7-6; clone_size: -; j_call: TRBJ2-3
cdr3_nt: TGTGCCAGCAGTGAATATCGGAATTCACCCCTCCACTTT; cdr3_aa: CASSEYRNSPLHF; d_call: -; v_call: TRBV25-1; clone_size: -; j_call: TRBJ1-6
cdr3_nt: TGTGCCAGCAGGTTCGGGACAGGGATATACGAGCAGTACTTC; cdr3_aa: CASRFGTGIYEQYF; d_call: TRBD1; v_call: TRBV11-2; clone_size: -; j_call: TRBJ2-7
cdr3_nt: TGTGCCAGCAGCCCTACCCCACAATCGACAGAGGTTATAGGTTACGAGCAGTACTTC; cdr3_aa: CASSPTPQSTEVIGYEQYF; d_call: -; v_call: TRBV11-2; clone_size: -; j_call: TRBJ2-7
cdr3_nt: TGTGCCAGCAGCCAAGTAGCTAGCGAGTCCTACGAGCAGTACTTC; cdr3_aa: CASSQVASESYEQYF; d_call: -; v_call: TRBV4-2; clone_size: -; j_call: TRBJ2-7
cdr3_nt: TGTGCCAGCAGCCCAGGGGCGAATGGGGCCAACGTCCTGACTTTC; cdr3_aa: CASSPGANGANVLTF; d_call: -; v_call: TRBV9; clone_size: once; j_call: TRBJ2-6
cdr3_nt: TGTGCCAGCAGCTTGTTCCCCGGGATGGGTGGCTACACCTTC; cdr3_aa: CASSLFPGMGGYTF; d_call: -; v_call: TRBV5-4; clone_size: -; j_call: TRBJ1-2
cdr3_nt: TGTGCCAGCAGTGGGGGACAGGGGGCATTTCGGCCCCAGCATTTT; cdr3_aa: CASSGGQGAFRPQHF; d_call: TRBD1; v_call: TRBV2; clone_size: -; j_call: TRBJ1-5
cdr3_nt: TGCAGCGTTGAGGTTGCTAGCGGTACTGAAGCTTTCTTT; cdr3_aa: CSVEVASGTEAFF; d_call: -; v_call: TRBV29-1; clone_size: -; j_call: TRBJ1-1
cdr3_nt: TGTGCCAGCAGCCCCAGCGGACGTCCCGGGGAGCTGTTTTTT; cdr3_aa: CASSPSGRPGELFF; d_call: -; v_call: TRBV7-6; clone_size: -; j_call: TRBJ2-2
cdr3_nt: TGCGCCAGCAGTGGGACGGGCGGACTGCAGCCCCAGCATTTT; cdr3_aa: CASSGTGGLQPQHF; d_call: -; v_call: TRBV10-2; clone_size: -; j_call: TRBJ1-5
cdr3_nt: TGTGCCAGCAGCCAGCGGGCTACGGACACTGAAGCTTTCTTT; cdr3_aa: CASSQRATDTEAFF; d_call: -; v_call: TRBV7-6; clone_size: -; j_call: TRBJ1-1
cdr3_nt: TGTGCCAGCAGCCGAAGGGGGACTAGTCCCTACGAGCAGTACTTC; cdr3_aa: CASSRRGTSPYEQYF; d_call: TRBD2; v_call: TRBV7-6; clone_size: -; j_call: TRBJ2-7
cdr3_nt: TGTGCCAGCAGCCGACAGGATGATACCCAGTACTTC; cdr3_aa: CASSRQDDTQYF; d_call: -; v_call: TRBV5-8; clone_size: -; j_call: TRBJ2-5
cdr3_nt: TGTGCCAGCAGTGACACGGGGGACTACGAGCAGTACTTC; cdr3_aa: CASSDTGDYEQYF; d_call: -; v_call: TRBV6-1; clone_size: -; j_call: TRBJ2-7
cdr3_nt: TGTGCCAGCAGGAAGGGACTTGGGGGTGGCTACACCTTC; cdr3_aa: CASRKGLGGGYTF; d_call: -; v_call: TRBV25-1; clone_size: -; j_call: TRBJ1-2
cdr3_nt: TGTGCCAGCAATCTCGGACATAACACCGGGGAGCTGTTTTTT; cdr3_aa: CASNLGHNTGELFF; d_call: -; v_call: TRBV2; clone_size: few; j_call: TRBJ2-2
cdr3_nt: TGTGCTAGCAGCTTGGGAGGGGGATTAGGCGAGCAGTACTTC; cdr3_aa: CASSLGGGLGEQYF; d_call: -; v_call: TRBV7-7; clone_size: once; j_call: TRBJ2-7
cdr3_nt: TGTGCCAGCAGCATCTATGTGAGCAATCAGCCCCAGCATTTT; cdr3_aa: CASSIYVSNQPQHF; d_call: -; v_call: TRBV5-5; clone_size: -; j_call: TRBJ1-5
cdr3_nt: TGTGCCAGCAGCGTCGGGACAGGGGTTTACGAGCAGTACTTC; cdr3_aa: CASSVGTGVYEQYF; d_call: TRBD1; v_call: TRBV9; clone_size: -; j_call: TRBJ2-7
cdr3_nt: TGTGCCAGCACCCCTACCCCGGGGGGGGGCTACACCTTC; cdr3_aa: CASTPTPGGGYTF; d_call: -; v_call: TRBV9; clone_size: -; j_call: TRBJ1-2
cdr3_nt: TGCGCCAGCAGCTTGGTCCGGACCGGACAGACGGGAACTGAAGCTTTCTTT; cdr3_aa: CASSLVRTGQTGTEAFF; d_call: -; v_call: TRBV5-1; clone_size: few; j_call: TRBJ1-1
cdr3_nt: TGTGCCAGCACGGGCAATTTGGAGGCCGAATATGAGCAGTTCTTC; cdr3_aa: CASTGNLEAEYEQFF; d_call: -; v_call: TRBV5-4; clone_size: -; j_call: TRBJ2-1
cdr3_nt: TGTGCCAGCAGTGAAGTATCCGGGGGTCATTCACCCCTCCACTTT; cdr3_aa: CASSEVSGGHSPLHF; d_call: -; v_call: TRBV2; clone_size: -; j_call: TRBJ1-6
cdr3_nt: TGTGCCAGTACTACAGGGATCGGAAACACCATATATTTT; cdr3_aa: CASTTGIGNTIYF; d_call: -; v_call: TRBV19; clone_size: -; j_call: TRBJ1-3
cdr3_nt: TGTGCCAGCAGCGACGGGGTCGAGCAGTACTTC; cdr3_aa: CASSDGVEQYF; d_call: -; v_call: TRBV6-5; clone_size: -; j_call: TRBJ2-7
cdr3_nt: TGTGCCAGCAGCTTAGACAGGGGAAACACTGAAGCTTTCTTT; cdr3_aa: CASSLDRGNTEAFF; d_call: TRBD1; v_call: TRBV7-2; clone_size: -; j_call: TRBJ1-1
cdr3_nt: TGTGCCAGCAGTTATTCGGTCGGCTATGGCTACACCTTC; cdr3_aa: CASSYSVGYGYTF; d_call: -; v_call: TRBV6-5; clone_size: -; j_call: TRBJ1-2
cdr3_nt: TGTGCCAGCAGCTTACTCGGCAGGGTTGATGGCTACACCTTC; cdr3_aa: CASSLLGRVDGYTF; d_call: -; v_call: TRBV11-2; clone_size: -; j_call: TRBJ1-2
cdr3_nt: TGTGCCAGCTCACCATATCTCATCGGACAGATGAACACTGAAGCTTTCTTT; cdr3_aa: CASSPYLIGQMNTEAFF; d_call: -; v_call: TRBV18; clone_size: -; j_call: TRBJ1-1
cdr3_nt: TGTGCCAGCAGCGTCAGGGGGAAAGAGACCCAGTACTTC; cdr3_aa: CASSVRGKETQYF; d_call: TRBD1; v_call: TRBV2; clone_size: -; j_call: TRBJ2-5
cdr3_nt: TGTGCCAGCAGTCAACGGACGGGGAATTCACCCCTCCACTTT; cdr3_aa: CASSQRTGNSPLHF; d_call: -; v_call: TRBV7-9; clone_size: once; j_call: TRBJ1-6
cdr3_nt: TGCAGTGCCCCTTTAGGACAGGTCCCCTACTTC; cdr3_aa: CSAPLGQVPYF; d_call: TRBD1; v_call: TRBV20-1; clone_size: few; j_call: TRBJ2-4
cdr3_nt: TGTGCCAGCAGATATACAGGGGAGATCACAGATACGCAGTATTTT; cdr3_aa: CASRYTGEITDTQYF; d_call: TRBD1; v_call: TRBV7-9; clone_size: -; j_call: TRBJ2-3
cdr3_nt: TGTGCCAGCAGTGTCGTCCCCAGGGGAGAGGGGTCACCCCTCCACTTT; cdr3_aa: CASSVVPRGEGSPLHF; d_call: -; v_call: TRBV6-1; clone_size: -; j_call: TRBJ1-6
cdr3_nt: TGTGCCACCAGCAGTGTGGACAGGGGGGTCTCTAGGGAGCAGTACTTC; cdr3_aa: CATSSVDRGVSREQYF; d_call: TRBD1; v_call: TRBV15; clone_size: -; j_call: TRBJ2-5
cdr3_nt: TGTGCCAGCAGCGTAGAAGGGGGAAATGGGTGGGATACGCAGTATTTT; cdr3_aa: CASSVEGGNGWDTQYF; d_call: -; v_call: TRBV9; clone_size: -; j_call: TRBJ2-3